The 23 T cell receptor beta chains below all came from one sample that was sequenced in a study of beta chain features in type 1 diabetes. cDNA synthesis used the whole RNA isolate, giving expressed TCRB sequences. Sequencing used immunoSEQ multiplex PCR; TCRdb keeps in-frame clones, though not all of them. The sample gives over 200,000 clones, under 13% of which show up once; 0.017% is in the top ten. Study-level findings and limits: Among all four CD4+ subsets, Type 1 diabetes patients had TCRB CDR3s that were moderately but significantly shorter.

These receptors have no known antigen. Specimen: naive CD4+ T cells from blood. The receptor source for this set is a man aged 25-45 years with type 1 diabetes.

The chain has TRBV5-6 and TRBJ2-7; 7 nucleotides agree with TRBD2. V shed 4 bases, J shed 6 bases, and the junction held 7 bases outside the gene matches. Germline CDR1 reads SGHDT; CDR2 reads YYEEEE. This CDR3 is 13 amino acids long. Here the CDR3 DNA reads TGTGCCAGCAGCCCCCCGGGGGGTCCCGAGCAGTACTTC. Its protein product is CASSPPGGPEQYF.

In its sample, this clone was seen a few times. J is TRBJ2-5 and V is TRBV2; possible D gene TRBD2, 5 bases. Deletions cut 7 bases from V and 5 bases from J, with 17 bases between. This CDR3 contains 14 residues. CDR1 and CDR2 (germline): SNHLY, FYNNEI. CDR3 DNA sequence: TGTGCCAGCACGATACTAGGCTTCGGGGAGACCCAGTACTTC. It specifies CASTILGFGETQYF.

This clone was observed a handful of times. The chain links TRBV2 to TRBJ2-5, with 10 bases lining up with TRBD1. V shed 7 bases, J shed 4 bases, and the junction held 3 bases outside the gene matches. Per the germline V gene, CDR1 is SNHLY and CDR2 is FYNNEI. The CDR3 is 13 amino acids. The CDR3 DNA follows: TGTGCCAGCACCCGGACAGGGGGAGAGACCCAGTACTTC. It translates to CASTRTGGETQYF. The whole variable domain, filled in from reference TRBV2 and TRBJ2-5, reads EPEVTQTPSHQVTQMGQEVILRCVPISNHLYFYWYRQILGQKVEFLVSFYNNEISEKSEIFDDQFSVERPDGSNFTLKIRSTKLEDSAMYFCASTRTGGETQYFGPGTRLLVL.

This clone turned up a few times. The J gene is TRBJ1-1, the V gene TRBV6-1; D is ambiguous. The CDR3 runs 13 residues. Germline CDR1 is MNHNS and CDR2 is SASEGT. V dropped 9 bases and J dropped 1 base, with 12 bases sitting between them. The CDR3 nucleotides read TGTGCCAGTGGAGTACACTCGAACACTGAAGCTTTCTTT. It encodes CASGVHSNTEAFF.

The V and J genes are TRBV5-1 and TRBJ2-3; 10 bases agree with TRBD2. Germline V gives CDR1 SGHRS, CDR2 YFSETQ. This CDR3 contains 15 residues. The ends lost 5 bases at V and 6 bases at J; junction bases unmatched: 9. In DNA, the CDR3 is TGCGCCAGCAGTTCGATAGCGGGGGGTAGCGATACGCAGTATTTT. It specifies CASSSIAGGSDTQYF.

This clone was counted between two and nine times. The V call is TRBV20-1, the J call TRBJ1-2; tentative D call: TRBD1 (5 bases). CDR1 and CDR2 (germline): DFQATT, SNEGSKA (reference sequence). V dropped 0 bases and J dropped 8 bases, with 7 bases sitting between them. The CDR3 contains 11 residues. CDR3 nucleotides: TGCAGTGCTAGAGATCGGGGGGGCTACACCTTC. Its protein product is CSARDRGGYTF.

This clone has only a few counts. The chain uses TRBV5-1 and TRBJ2-5; TRBD1 aligns across 7 bases. Germline assignment: CDR1 SGHRS and CDR2 YFSETQ. V was clipped by 4 bases and J by 2 bases; unmatched bases: 5. This CDR3 has 14 residues. The CDR3 reads CASSAGTVQETQYF. The CDR3 DNA is TGCGCCAGCAGCGCCGGGACAGTACAAGAGACCCAGTACTTC.

CDR3 bases: TGTGCCAGCAGCTCGGGAAGGCGGGGCACCGGGGAGCTGTTTTTT. Translation gives CASSSGRRGTGELFF. The chain links TRBV7-3 to TRBJ2-2; D might be TRBD2 (6 bases). V lost 4 bases and J 4 bases, leaving 13 bases between the germline ends. This CDR3 contains 15 residues. Germline-derived CDR1 and CDR2 are SGHTA and FQGTGA. Variable domain in full (rest from reference TRBV7-3 and TRBJ2-2): GAGVSQTPSNKVTEKGKYVELRCDPISGHTALYWYRQSLGQGPEFLIYFQGTGAADDSGLPNDRFFAVRPEGSVSTLKIQRTERGDSAVYLCASSSGRRGTGELFFGEGSRLTVL.

This clone came up a few times. This chain links TRBV2 with TRBJ1-5; TRBD1 aligns across 8 bases. Trimming cost V 1 base and J 6 bases; bases outside gene matches: 5. Per germline, CDR1 SNHLY and CDR2 FYNNEI. This CDR3 has 15 amino acids. The CDR3 region has the DNA TGTGCCAGCAGTGAAGGGCAGGGGGCGAGTCAGCCCCAGCATTTT. The encoded protein is CASSEGQGASQPQHF.

This clone appeared a few times. V usage is TRBV9 and J usage is TRBJ1-1, with D maybe TRBD1 (6 bases). This CDR3 has 16 residues. CDR1 is SGDLS and CDR2 is YYNGEE in the germline V gene. Trimming removed 3 bases from V and 1 base from J, with 16 bases in between. The CDR3, as DNA: TGTGCCAGCAGCGCCATAGGGGGATACAGGAACACTGAAGCTTTCTTT. It codes for CASSAIGGYRNTEAFF.

V and J are TRBV6-5 and TRBJ2-1; the D gene is possibly TRBD1 (5 bases). V was trimmed by 4 bases and J by 5 bases, leaving 12 bases between them. The CDR3 length is 14 residues. The germline V gene encodes CDR1 MNHEY and CDR2 SVGAGI. The CDR3 DNA follows: TGTGCCAGCAGTTGGGGCCGGAATAACAATGAGCAGTTCTTC. Amino acid sequence: CASSWGRNNNEQFF.

Points on this clone: Other DNA sequences in this sample translate to the same CDR3. The rearrangement uses TRBV10-3 and TRBJ2-5, with 7 bases aligning to TRBD1. CDR1 and CDR2 from the germline V gene are ENHRY and SYGVKD. V was pared by 0 bases and J by 2 bases, with 0 bases of the junction left unmatched. This CDR3 region has 14 residues. Here the CDR3 DNA reads TGTGCCATCAGTGAGTCGGGACAGCAAGAGACCCAGTACTTC. Translated, it gives CAISESGQQETQYF.

The chain uses TRBV6-5 and TRBJ2-5; D is unclear. Germline V gives CDR1 MNHEY, CDR2 SVGAGI. V was cut by 0 bases and J by 2 bases, with 13 bases left in between. The CDR3 totals 16 residues. In DNA form, the CDR3 reads TGTGCCAGCAGTTACTCAGTCGCAACCGGTCAAGAGACCCAGTACTTC. It encodes CASSYSVATGQETQYF.

The chain carries TRBV5-4 and TRBJ2-1; tentative D call: TRBD1 (6 bases). The V end was cut by 1 base, the J end by 15 bases, with 17 bases between. There are 13 residues in the CDR3. Germline loops: CDR1 SGHNT, CDR2 YYREEE (reference sequence). CDR3 in amino acids: CASSLMGADPLFF. Written as DNA, the CDR3 is TGTGCCAGCAGCTTGATGGGGGCGGACCCGCTGTTCTTC. The full variable domain, in which reference TRBV5-4 and TRBJ2-1 provide the parts outside the CDR3, is ETGVTQSPTHLIKTRGQQVTLRCSSQSGHNTVSWYQQALGQGPQFIFQYYREEENGRGNFPPRFSGLQFPNYSSELNVNALELDDSALYLCASSLMGADPLFFGPGTRLTVL.

This clone turned up a few times. The rearrangement uses TRBV7-2 and TRBJ2-7; D not resolved. The CDR3 has 11 amino acids. Deletions cut 0 bases from V and 7 bases from J, with 4 bases between. Germline CDR1 reads SGHTA; CDR2 reads FQGNSA. CDR3 loop: CASSLAREQYF. Here the CDR3 DNA reads TGTGCCAGCAGCTTAGCGCGTGAGCAGTACTTC. Together with reference TRBV7-2 and TRBJ2-7, the CDR3 gives the full variable domain: GAGVSQSPSNKVTEKGKDVELRCDPISGHTALYWYRQSLGQGLEFLIYFQGNSAPDKSGLPSDRFSAERTGGSVSTLTIQRTQQEDSAVYLCASSLAREQYFGPGTRLTVT.

This clone was observed a few times. The chain links TRBV10-2 to TRBJ2-3, with no clear D. The CDR3 loop spans 13 amino acids. V shed 3 bases and J shed 4 bases, with 8 bases lying between them. CDR1 and CDR2 (germline): WSHSY, SAAADI. This CDR3 is CASSDRLADTQYF. CDR3 sequence (DNA): TGCGCCAGCAGTGACCGTTTAGCAGATACGCAGTATTTT.

The sample holds a few counts of this clone. The chain joins TRBV29-1 to TRBJ2-1; no reliable D call. Trimming stripped 4 bases from V and 6 bases from J, with 13 bases between. Germline values: CDR1 SQVTM, CDR2 ANQGSEA. There are 13 residues in the CDR3. The CDR3 DNA follows: TGCAGCGTTGGGTTTTCACTACGCAATGAGCAGTTCTTC. It encodes CSVGFSLRNEQFF.

The chain has TRBV28 and TRBJ1-3; the D gene is possibly TRBD1 (5 bases). The V gene's germline CDR1 is MDHEN and CDR2 SYDVKM. CDR3 length equals 14 residues. Trimming took 7 bases from V and 3 from J, leaving 13 bases between them. CDR3 nucleotide sequence: TGTGCCAGCAACGACAGAGGCAGTGGAAACACCATATATTTT. Its protein is CASNDRGSGNTIYF.

This clone occurred a few times. The chain uses TRBV4-2 and TRBJ1-1; no definite D call. CDR3 length equals 12 residues. Germline values: CDR1 LGHNA, CDR2 YNFKEQ. V dropped 0 bases and J dropped 6 bases, with 5 bases sitting between them. The CDR3 protein is CASSQERSEAFF. The CDR3 coding sequence is TGTGCCAGCAGCCAAGAGAGGTCTGAAGCTTTCTTT.

The chain combines TRBV5-4 with TRBJ2-1, with 10 bases matching TRBD2. The germline CDR1 and CDR2 sequences are SGHNT and YYREEE (reference sequence). V was clipped by 0 bases and J by 5 bases; unmatched bases: 2. The CDR3 contains 15 residues. The CDR3 bases are TGTGCCAGCAGCTTGGGGCTAGCGGGGGACAATGAGCAGTTCTTC. Translated: CASSLGLAGDNEQFF.

This chain links TRBV7-9 with TRBJ1-2; 9 positions match TRBD1. J gave up 8 bases and V 5 bases, and 9 bases lay outside the gene matches. CDR3 length equals 14 residues. Per the germline V gene, CDR1 is SEHNR and CDR2 is FQNEAQ (reference sequence). The CDR3 sequence is CASSPGQGSRGYTF. For the CDR3, the DNA is TGTGCCAGCAGCCCGGGACAGGGAAGTCGGGGCTACACCTTC.

V usage is TRBV21-1 and J usage is TRBJ1-1. TRBV21-1 constitutes a pseudogene. The CDR3 runs to 13 residues. The CDR3 here is CASTPGGGVGAFF. The DNA for the CDR3 is TGTGCCAGCACCCCCGGGGGGGGCGTGGGTGCTTTCTTT.

This clone was counted a few times. J is TRBJ1-2 and V is TRBV5-6; 8 nucleotides agree with TRBD1. Per the germline V gene, CDR1 is SGHDT and CDR2 is YYEEEE. V dropped 5 bases and J dropped 4; count of bases not matched to a gene: 7. The length of the CDR3 is 14 residues. The CDR3 loop is CASRQTGEIYGYTF. The CDR3 region has the DNA TGTGCCAGCAGACAGACAGGGGAGATCTATGGCTACACCTTC.